This T cell receptor (beta chain) stems from a study of shared clonotypes between healthy human individuals. The repertoire was sequenced with immunoSEQ multiplex PCR; TCRdb's copy has only in-frame clones and lacks some. The table has fewer than 2.5 million clones, approximately 94% seen once. The investigators split CD4+ cells into a CD45RA+ naive subset and a CD45RA-negative memory subset. In regard to this clone: The antigen remains undetermined. Distinct nucleotide sequences in the sample also encode this CDR3.

Study-wide findings and caveats: A few donors had 5% to 6% of their naive CD4 clonotypes in common.

V gave up 3 bases and J gave up 1 base, with 7 bases separating them. The CDR3 totals 15 residues. The germline gives CDR1 MNHEY, CDR2 SVGAGI. The TCR sequence derives from a young man in good health. Some clones in this sample may be carry-over from other donors' samples. V gene TRBV6-5 combines with J gene TRBJ2-6; tentatively, D is TRBD2 (6 bases). Sequencing was done on a sample of naive CD4+ T cells from PBMCs. The subset is: CD45RA+ positively selected. The CDR3 here is CASSYRGSGANVLTF. The DNA of the CDR3 is TGTGCCAGCAGTTATCGGGGGTCTGGGGCCAACGTCCTGACTTTC.